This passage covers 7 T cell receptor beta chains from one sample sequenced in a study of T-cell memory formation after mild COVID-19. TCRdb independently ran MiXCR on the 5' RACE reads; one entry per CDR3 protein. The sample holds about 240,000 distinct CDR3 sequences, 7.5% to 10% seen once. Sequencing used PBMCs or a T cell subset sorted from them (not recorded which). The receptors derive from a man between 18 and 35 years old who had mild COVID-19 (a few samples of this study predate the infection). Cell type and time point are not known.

CDR3 region: CASSVIFDTQYF. The CDR3 bases are TGTGCCAGCAGCGTCATCTTCGATACGCAGTATTTT. The chain is built from TRBV9 and TRBJ2-3; D remains unclear. The CDR3 spans 12 residues. V was cut by 2 bases and J by 6 bases, with 7 bases left in between. Per germline, CDR1 SGDLS and CDR2 YYNGEE.

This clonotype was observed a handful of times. The DNA of the CDR3 is TGTGCCAGCAGTTTAGAGGGCTCTAGCACAGATACGCAGTATTTT. This encodes CASSLEGSSTDTQYF. This chain uses TRBV12-3 or TRBV12-4 with TRBJ2-3; D uncertain. The CDR3 has 15 residues. The V gene lost 1 base and the J gene lost 0 bases, with 8 bases spanning the gap.

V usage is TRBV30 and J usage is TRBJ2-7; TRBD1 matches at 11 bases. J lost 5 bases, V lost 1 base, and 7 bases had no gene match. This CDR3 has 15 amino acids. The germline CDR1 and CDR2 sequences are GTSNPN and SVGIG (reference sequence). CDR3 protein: CAWSAGTGGVDEQYF. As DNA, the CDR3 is TGTGCCTGGAGTGCCGGGACAGGGGGTGTCGACGAGCAGTACTTC.

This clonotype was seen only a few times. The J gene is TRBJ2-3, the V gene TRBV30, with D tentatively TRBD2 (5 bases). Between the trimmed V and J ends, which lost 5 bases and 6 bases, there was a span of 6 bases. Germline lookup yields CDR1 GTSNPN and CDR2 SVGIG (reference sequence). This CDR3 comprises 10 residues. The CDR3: CAWGEDTQYF. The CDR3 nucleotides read TGTGCCTGGGGGGAGGATACGCAGTATTTT.

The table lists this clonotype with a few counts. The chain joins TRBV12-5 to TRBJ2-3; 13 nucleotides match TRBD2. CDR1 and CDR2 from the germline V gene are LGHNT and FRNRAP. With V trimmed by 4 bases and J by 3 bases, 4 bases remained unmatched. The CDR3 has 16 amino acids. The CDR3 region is CASGSTSGGDTDTQYF. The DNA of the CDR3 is TGTGCTAGTGGTTCCACTAGCGGGGGGGATACAGATACGCAGTATTTT. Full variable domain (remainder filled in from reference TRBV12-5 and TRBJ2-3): DARVTQTPRHKVTEMGQEVTMRCQPILGHNTVFWYRQTMMQGLELLAYFRNRAPLDDSGMPKDRFSAEMPDATLATLKIQPSEPRDSAVYFCASGSTSGGDTDTQYFGPGTRLTVL.

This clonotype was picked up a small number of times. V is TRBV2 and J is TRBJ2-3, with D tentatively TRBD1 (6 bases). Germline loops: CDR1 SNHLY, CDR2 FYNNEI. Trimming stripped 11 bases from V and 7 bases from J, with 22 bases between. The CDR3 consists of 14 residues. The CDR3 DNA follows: TGTGCCCGATCAGACAGGTCGGAACTCCATACGCAGTATTTT. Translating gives CARSDRSELHTQYF.

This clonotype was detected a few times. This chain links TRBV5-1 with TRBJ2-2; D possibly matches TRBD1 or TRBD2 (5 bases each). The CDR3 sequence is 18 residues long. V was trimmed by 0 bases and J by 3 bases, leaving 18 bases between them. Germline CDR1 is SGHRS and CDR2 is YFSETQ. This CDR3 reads CASSLVGELRMDTGELFF. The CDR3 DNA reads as TGCGCCAGCAGCTTGGTGGGGGAGCTTAGAATGGACACCGGGGAGCTGTTTTTT.